The 8 T cell receptor beta chains reported below all come from one sample, sequenced in a study of blood T cells in healthy people across ages. Combining a sample-barcoded 5' primer with a J-beta primer mix, a second PCR ran for about 7 to 12 cycles. TCRdb processed the 5' RACE reads anew with MiXCR; each CDR3 protein has one entry. The repertoire holds around 990,000 distinct CDR3 sequences, 35% to 40% seen once, with around 14% in the top ten. The sample was blood. These receptors all come from a man younger than 35 in good health.

V is TRBV27 and J is TRBJ1-2; no clear D gene. Germline-derived CDR1 and CDR2 are MNHEY and SMNVEV (reference sequence). Trimming shortened V by 2 bases and J by 5 bases, and 9 bases separated the two germline ends. The CDR3 totals 13 residues. The CDR3 sequence: CASSLGWRYGYTF. The CDR3 DNA reads TGTGCCAGCAGTTTAGGGTGGAGGTATGGCTACACCTTC.

The genes are TRBV9 and TRBJ1-2, with D unresolved. The CDR3 sequence is 10 residues long. The germline gives CDR1 SGDLS, CDR2 YYNGEE. The ends were cut back, 4 bases at V and 8 bases at J, with 6 bases in the middle. CDR3 nucleotide sequence: TGTGCCAGCAGCAACTCGGGCTACACCTTC. As protein: CASSNSGYTF.

CDR3 DNA sequence: TGCGCCAGCAGCCGAGAAGCGGGGGATGACCTTATTGAGCAGTTCTTC. Residues: CASSREAGDDLIEQFF. V and J are TRBV4-1 and TRBJ2-1, with 8 bases matching TRBD2. Germline CDR1 and CDR2: MGHRA and YSYEKL. This CDR3 region has 16 residues. V was clipped by 4 bases and J by 9 bases; unmatched bases: 14.

This clonotype has more than one count but fewer than ten. The chain joins TRBV5-1 to TRBJ2-3, with 8 bases matching TRBD1. Looked up from germline, CDR1 is SGHRS and CDR2 is YFSETQ. J gave up 5 bases and V 0 bases, and 2 bases lay outside the gene matches. The CDR3 is 14 residues long. This CDR3 reads CASSLGQGLDTQYF. The CDR3 region has the DNA TGCGCCAGCAGCTTGGGACAGGGGTTAGATACGCAGTATTTT.

The V and J genes are TRBV5-1 and TRBJ1-2; D might be TRBD1 (6 bases). CDR3 length equals 18 residues. Germline-derived CDR1 and CDR2 are SGHRS and YFSETQ. The V and J ends lost 2 bases and 7 bases respectively, with 27 bases between them. CDR3 amino acids: CASSLHPTQRDTTRGYTF. The DNA of the CDR3 is TGCGCCAGCAGCTTACACCCCACCCAACGGGACACAACCCGTGGCTACACCTTC.

About this clonotype itself: A single base separates this from a much larger clone, so it may be a read error. The chain couples TRBV29-1 to TRBJ2-1; D is uncertain. This CDR3 has 13 amino acids. CDR1 and CDR2 (germline): SQVTM, ANQGSEA. CDR3 sequence (DNA): TGCGGCGTTGGCGCAGATTATTACAATGAGCAGTTCTTC. Its translation: CGVGADYYNEQFF.

In this sample, this clonotype turned up a few times. The junction departs from the called germline gene at one end, perhaps through a read error. CDR3 sequence reads: CASSLGAGTPTNTQYF. The CDR3 DNA is TGTGCCAGCAGCTTAGGGGCCGGGACTCCCACAAATACGCAGTATTTT. The V and J genes are TRBV7-8 and TRBJ2-3; TRBD2 is a possible D gene (6 bases). The CDR3 length is 16 residues. Per the germline V gene, CDR1 is SGHVS and CDR2 is FQNEAQ.

A few counts support this clonotype. V and J are TRBV6-5 and TRBJ2-7; D is unresolved. From germline, CDR1 is MNHEY and CDR2 SVGAGI. CDR3 length equals 15 residues. V lost 3 bases to trimming and J lost 5 bases, with 17 bases between them. This CDR3 reads CASSYSGPLMDEQYF. CDR3 DNA: TGTGCCAGCAGTTATTCAGGCCCTCTCATGGACGAGCAGTACTTC.